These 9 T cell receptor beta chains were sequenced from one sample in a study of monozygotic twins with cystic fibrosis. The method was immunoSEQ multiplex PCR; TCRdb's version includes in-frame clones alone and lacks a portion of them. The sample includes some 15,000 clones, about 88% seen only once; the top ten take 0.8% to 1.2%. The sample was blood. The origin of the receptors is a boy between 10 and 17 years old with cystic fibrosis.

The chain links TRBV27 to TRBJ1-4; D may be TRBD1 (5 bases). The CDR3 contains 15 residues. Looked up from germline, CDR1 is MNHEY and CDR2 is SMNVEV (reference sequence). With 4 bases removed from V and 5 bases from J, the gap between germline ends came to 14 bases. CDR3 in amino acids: CASSSLDSVNEKLFF. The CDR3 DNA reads TGTGCCAGCAGTTCTCTCGACAGCGTGAATGAAAAACTGTTTTTT.

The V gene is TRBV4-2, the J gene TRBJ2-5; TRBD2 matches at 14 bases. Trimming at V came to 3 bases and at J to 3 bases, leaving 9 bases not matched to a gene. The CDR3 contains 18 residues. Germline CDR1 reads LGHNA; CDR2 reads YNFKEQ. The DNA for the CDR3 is TGTGCCAGCAGCCACCCGGGACTAGCGGGGGCTAATAAAGAGACCCAGTACTTC. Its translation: CASSHPGLAGANKETQYF.

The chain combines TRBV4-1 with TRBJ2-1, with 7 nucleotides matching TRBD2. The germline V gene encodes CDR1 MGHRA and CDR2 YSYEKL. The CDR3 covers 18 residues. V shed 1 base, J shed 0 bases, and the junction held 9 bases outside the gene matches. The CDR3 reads CASSQGIARGSSYNEQFF. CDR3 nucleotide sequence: TGCGCCAGCAGCCAAGGAATAGCGCGGGGGAGCTCCTACAATGAGCAGTTCTTC.

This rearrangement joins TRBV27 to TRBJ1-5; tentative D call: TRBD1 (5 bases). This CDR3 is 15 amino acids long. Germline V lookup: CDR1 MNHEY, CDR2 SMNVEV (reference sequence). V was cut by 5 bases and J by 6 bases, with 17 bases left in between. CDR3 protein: CASSLTSEGRQPQHF. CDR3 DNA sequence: TGTGCCAGCAGTCTTACTTCGGAGGGACGTCAGCCCCAGCATTTT.

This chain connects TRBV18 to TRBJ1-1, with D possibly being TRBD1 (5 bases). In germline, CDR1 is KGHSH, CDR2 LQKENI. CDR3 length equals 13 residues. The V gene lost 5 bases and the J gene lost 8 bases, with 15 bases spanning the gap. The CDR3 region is CASSTGWNLEAFF. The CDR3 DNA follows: TGTGCCAGCTCAACAGGTTGGAACCTAGAAGCTTTCTTT. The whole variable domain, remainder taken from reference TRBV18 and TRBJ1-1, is NAGVMQNPRHLVRRRGQEARLRCSPMKGHSHVYWYRQLPEEGLKFMVYLQKENIIDESGMPKERFSAEFPKEGPSILRIQQVVRGDSAAYFCASSTGWNLEAFFGQGTRLTVV.

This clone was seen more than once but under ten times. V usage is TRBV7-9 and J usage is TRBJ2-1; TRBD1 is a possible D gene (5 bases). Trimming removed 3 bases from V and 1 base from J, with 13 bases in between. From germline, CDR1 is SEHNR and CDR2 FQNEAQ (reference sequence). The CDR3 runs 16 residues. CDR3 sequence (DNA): TGTGCCAGCAGCTTCCGGACCCCAGGGTCCTACAATGAGCAGTTCTTC. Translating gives CASSFRTPGSYNEQFF.

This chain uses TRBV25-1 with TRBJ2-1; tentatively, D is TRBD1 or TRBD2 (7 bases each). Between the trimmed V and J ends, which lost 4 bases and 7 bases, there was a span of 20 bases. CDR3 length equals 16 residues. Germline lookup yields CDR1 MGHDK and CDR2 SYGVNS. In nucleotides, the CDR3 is TGTGCCAGCAGTGCCCGGGGGGACAGTGGGGCGAATGAGCAGTTCTTC. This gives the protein CASSARGDSGANEQFF.

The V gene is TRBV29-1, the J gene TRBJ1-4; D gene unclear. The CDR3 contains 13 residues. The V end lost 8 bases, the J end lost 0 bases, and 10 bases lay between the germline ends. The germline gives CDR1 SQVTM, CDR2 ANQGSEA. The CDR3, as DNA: TGCAGCACCCAGGCGGCAACTAATGAAAAACTGTTTTTT. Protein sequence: CSTQAATNEKLFF.

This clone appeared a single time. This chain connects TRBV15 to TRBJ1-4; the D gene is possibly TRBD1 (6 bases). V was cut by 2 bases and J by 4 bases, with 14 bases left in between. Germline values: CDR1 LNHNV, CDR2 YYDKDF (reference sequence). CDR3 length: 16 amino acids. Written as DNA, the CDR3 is TGTGCCACCAGCAGATTTGGACAGATCCTTAATGAAAAACTGTTTTTT. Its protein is CATSRFGQILNEKLFF. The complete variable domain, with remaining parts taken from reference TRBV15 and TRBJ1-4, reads DAMVIQNPRYQVTQFGKPVTLSCSQTLNHNVMYWYQQKSSQAPKLLFHYYDKDFNNEADTPDNFQSRRPNTSFCFLDIRSPGLGDTAMYLCATSRFGQILNEKLFFGSGTQLSVL.